The clone carrying this T cell receptor beta chain was counted ten times or more. V gave up 5 bases and J gave up 5 bases; unmatched junction bases: 18. Germline assignment: CDR1 SEHNR and CDR2 FQNEAQ (reference sequence). The CDR3 runs to 18 residues. The sample belongs to a study of regulatory T cells in long-lasting Graves disease. Both iRepertoire HTBI primers and Arm-PCR of CDR3 regions were used to build the TCR beta libraries. TCRdb itself ran the multiplex PCR reads through MiXCR, one entry per CDR3 protein. The table lists 300,000 to 450,000 distinct CDR3 sequences, around 15% of them singletons. Time point described: newly diagnosed GD, antithyroid drugs for less than 3 months. Extracted PBMC RNA gave rise to the TCR library. It was by American Thyroid Association guidelines that Graves' disease was diagnosed. A blood draw put approximately 9 milliliters of peripheral blood into EDTA tubes.

The receptor was derived from a female donor with Graves disease. The V gene is TRBV7-9, the J gene TRBJ2-5; TRBD2 agrees at 9 bases. Here the sequenced sample was peripheral blood mononuclear cells (PBMCs), taken at new diagnosis, from a patient treated with antithyroid drugs. CDR3 nucleotides: TGTGCCAGCAGCCCGAGGGGCGGGAGGGCCGAGTACGTGGAGACCCAGTACTTC. It specifies CASSPRGGRAEYVETQYF.